The 7 T cell receptor beta chains given below trace back to one sample, sequenced in a study of cytomegalovirus exposure and HLA in healthy donors. The PCR made use of 60 Vbeta and 13 Jbeta primers. Measured with immunoSEQ multiplex PCR; TCRdb has only the in-frame clones, and not every one. Here the sample spans more than 100,000 clones, roughly 73% being singletons. The material sequenced was PBMCs. The receptors here all came from a male donor in good health and CMV-seronegative.

The rearrangement links TRBV19 to TRBJ1-2; D not resolved. Germline lookup yields CDR1 LNHDA and CDR2 SQIVND (reference sequence). V dropped 7 bases and J dropped 1 base, with 13 bases sitting between them. This CDR3 is built from 14 residues. CDR3 protein: CASTLRRVNYGYTF. The CDR3 region has the DNA TGTGCCAGTACTCTCAGACGGGTTAACTATGGCTACACCTTC.

The rearrangement uses TRBV7-9 and TRBJ1-2; D is possibly TRBD1 (6 bases). The germline V gene has CDR1 SEHNR and CDR2 FQNEAQ (reference sequence). The CDR3 totals 15 residues. V lost 3 bases to trimming and J lost 4 bases, with 15 bases between them. In DNA form, the CDR3 reads TGTGCCAGCAGCTTGTCAGGGGCGCGCATCTATGGCTACACCTTC. Encoded protein: CASSLSGARIYGYTF.

The gene calls are TRBV6-5 and TRBJ2-1, with 8 bases aligning to TRBD2. The CDR3 runs 16 residues. The V segment lost 2 bases and the J segment 8 bases; nucleotides outside the gene matches: 11. Germline V gene data show CDR1 as MNHEY and CDR2 as SVGAGI. The CDR3 DNA is TGTGCCAGCAGTTACAGCCTGGCGGGGGGTCAGGATGAGCAGTTCTTC. Protein product: CASSYSLAGGQDEQFF.

The rearrangement joins TRBV5-1 to TRBJ2-3; 11 bases are shared with TRBD2. Germline CDR1 reads SGHRS; CDR2 reads YFSETQ. CDR3 length equals 15 residues. V lost 1 base to trimming and J lost 3 bases; unmatched junction nucleotides: 1. The CDR3 DNA reads as TGCGCCAGCAGCTTGACTAGCGGGGGAACAGATACGCAGTATTTT. This encodes CASSLTSGGTDTQYF.

The rearrangement joins TRBV7-8 to TRBJ2-2; a weak D match, TRBD2 (6 bases). Germline CDR1 and CDR2: SGHVS and FQNEAQ. With 5 bases removed from V and 1 base from J, the gap between germline ends came to 14 bases. This CDR3 spans 16 amino acids. The CDR3 bases are TGTGCCAGCAGCCCCCTTGGCGGGGAGAACACCGGGGAGCTGTTTTTT. Its protein product is CASSPLGGENTGELFF.

The chain has TRBV19 and TRBJ1-5; tentative D call: TRBD1 (5 bases). The CDR3 has 14 residues. Germline values: CDR1 LNHDA, CDR2 SQIVND (reference sequence). V lost 1 base and J lost 5, with 9 bases in between. CDR3 amino acids: CASSIGDRHQPQHF. The CDR3 nucleotides are TGTGCCAGTAGTATAGGAGACAGACATCAGCCCCAGCATTTT.

The chain uses TRBV7-3 and TRBJ1-5; TRBD1 matches 10 bases. The CDR3 is 20 amino acids. Germline CDR1 SGHTA, CDR2 FQGTGA. The junction had 16 bases not matched to a gene; V was cut back by 1 base and J by 4 bases. CDR3 sequence reads: CASSLMDKWKRDRGNQPQHF. DNA of the CDR3: TGTGCCAGCAGCTTAATGGATAAGTGGAAACGGGACAGGGGTAATCAGCCCCAGCATTTT.